The clone carrying this T cell receptor beta chain was seen only a few times. What it binds is unknown. The authors ran a second PCR of about 6 to 11 cycles using a sample-barcoded 5' primer and a J-beta primer mix. A single record per CDR3 protein comes from TCRdb applying MiXCR to the 5' RACE reads. The table lists roughly 1,500,000 distinct CDR3 sequences, about 32% of them singletons. This entry belongs to a study of blood T cells in healthy people across ages. Study-wide findings and caveats: Nothing was known about donor CMV status, and this possibly confounded expanded clonotype changes. In long-lived donors, naive CD4+ cell counts and diversity exceeded those of aged donors.

The CDR3 runs to 14 residues. Trimming pared 3 bases from V and 0 bases from J, leaving 11 bases between. Germline CDR1 reads DFQATT; CDR2 reads SNEGSKA (reference sequence). The sample was blood. The sequence came from a woman in her 30s in good health. The chain uses TRBV20-1 and TRBJ1-2, with D hard to call. The DNA of the CDR3 is TGCAGTGCTAGGTCACAGAGGTCTAACTATGGCTACACCTTC. Its protein is CSARSQRSNYGYTF.